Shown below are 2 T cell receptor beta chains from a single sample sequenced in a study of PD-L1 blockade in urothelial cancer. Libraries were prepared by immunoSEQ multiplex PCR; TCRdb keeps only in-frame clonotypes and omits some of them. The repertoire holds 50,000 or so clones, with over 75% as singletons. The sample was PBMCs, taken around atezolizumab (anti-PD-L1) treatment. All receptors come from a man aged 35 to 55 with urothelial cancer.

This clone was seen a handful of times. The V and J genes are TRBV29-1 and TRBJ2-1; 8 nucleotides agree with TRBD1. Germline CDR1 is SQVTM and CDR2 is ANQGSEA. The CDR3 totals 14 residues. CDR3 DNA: TGCAGGGGACAGGTTAGACTCTCCTACAATGAGCAGTTCTTC. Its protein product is CRGQVRLSYNEQFF.

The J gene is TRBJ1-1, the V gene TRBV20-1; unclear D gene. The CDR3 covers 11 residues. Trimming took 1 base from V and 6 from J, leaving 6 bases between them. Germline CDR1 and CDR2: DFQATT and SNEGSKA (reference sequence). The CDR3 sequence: CSARGSAEAFF. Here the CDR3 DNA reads TGCAGTGCTAGAGGGAGCGCTGAAGCTTTCTTT.